This entry lists 26 T cell receptor beta chains sequenced from one sample in a study of CXCR3-negative and CXCR3-positive naive CD8 T cells. The libraries of TRB cDNA were constructed through 5' RACE using UMI labels. TCRdb reanalyzed the 5' RACE reads and collapses them to one entry per CDR3 protein, without DNA. Its table lists fewer than 80,000 distinct CDR3 sequences. Sequencing used naive CXCR3- CD8+ T cells from blood. Subset: CD45RO-CCR7+CD27+CD95- naive CD8+ T cells lacking CXCR3 (TNR3-). Every receptor here comes from a human donor in good health. Some clones in this sample may be carry-over from other donors' samples.

The CDR3 reads CASSWGTSGYSSQETQYF. The chain joins TRBV5-4 to TRBJ2-5; the TCRdb D gene call, TRBD2, has no DNA to confirm it. The V gene's germline CDR1 is SGHNT and CDR2 YYREEE (reference sequence). The CDR3 is 18 residues long.

The rearrangement uses TRBV7-9 and TRBJ1-2; TCRdb's D call of TRBD1 is untestable without DNA. CDR3 length equals 13 residues. CDR1 is SEHNR, CDR2 FQNEAQ, per germline (reference sequence). This CDR3 is CASRDDRGYGYTF.

V gene TRBV29-1 combines with J gene TRBJ2-1; TCRdb gives TRBD1 as the D gene, but with no DNA this cannot be confirmed. This CDR3 is built from 13 residues. Germline V gene lookup returns CDR1 SQVTM and CDR2 ANQGSEA. CDR3 loop: CSGTGTENNEQFF.

This chain uses TRBV6-5 with TRBJ1-1; checking the TCRdb D call of TRBD1 is not possible without DNA. Germline lookup yields CDR1 MNHEY and CDR2 SVGAGI. CDR3 length: 13 residues. The CDR3 protein is CASLMGAGTEAFF.

The rearrangement uses TRBV4-3 and TRBJ2-2; TCRdb calls TRBD1, which cannot be checked without DNA. The CDR3 is made up of 18 amino acids. Germline V gives CDR1 LGHNA, CDR2 YSLEER. The CDR3: CASSQDEYGTENTGELFF.

The chain combines TRBV29-1 with TRBJ2-7. Germline CDR1 SQVTM, CDR2 ANQGSEA. The CDR3 is 12 residues long. The CDR3 here is CSVVVSSYEQYF.

The J gene is TRBJ1-1, the V gene TRBV9. Germline loops: CDR1 SGDLS, CDR2 YYNGEE. The CDR3 spans 13 residues. This chain's CDR3 is CASSRGGRTEAFF.

The rearrangement links TRBV7-9 to TRBJ2-5; the D call from TCRdb, TRBD2, cannot be confirmed without DNA. Germline CDR1 reads SEHNR; CDR2 reads FQNEAQ (reference sequence). This CDR3 comprises 16 residues. The CDR3 spells CASRDGRRGDQETQYF.

The rearrangement joins TRBV2 to TRBJ2-2; TCRdb proposes TRBD2, but this gene call is untestable without DNA. The CDR3 covers 16 residues. Germline V CDR1 and CDR2: SNHLY, FYNNEI. This CDR3 is CASSEGGPTLTGELFF.

This rearrangement joins TRBV29-1 to TRBJ2-5. This CDR3 region has 11 residues. CDR1 SQVTM and CDR2 ANQGSEA come from the germline V gene. CDR3 residues: CSVVLQETQYF.

The gene calls are TRBV5-1 and TRBJ2-7. CDR1 and CDR2 from the germline V gene are SGHRS and YFSETQ. This CDR3 region has 14 residues. The chain's CDR3 is CASSLGRNSYEQYF.

The chain is built from TRBV6-2 or TRBV6-3 and TRBJ2-7; without DNA, the TCRdb call of TRBD2 cannot be checked. The germline gives CDR1 MNHEY, CDR2 SVGEGT. This CDR3 is 17 amino acids long. This CDR3 reads CASSGFSGTGVSYEQYF.

The chain is built from TRBV20-1 and TRBJ1-5. Germline loops: CDR1 DFQATT, CDR2 SNEGSKA (reference sequence). This CDR3 spans 15 amino acids. The CDR3 region is CSARGVGEGNQPQHF.

The V call is TRBV6-2 or TRBV6-3, the J call TRBJ2-5. This CDR3 spans 12 amino acids. Germline V CDR1 and CDR2: MNHEY, SVGEGT. CDR3 residues: CASSNRPETQYF.

The rearrangement links TRBV7-3 to TRBJ1-1; the TCRdb D gene call, TRBD1, has no DNA to confirm it. The CDR3 has 14 residues. Germline assignment: CDR1 SGHTA and CDR2 FQGTGA. The CDR3 protein is CASSLGLRGTEAFF.

This chain uses TRBV10-3 with TRBJ2-2. The CDR3 loop spans 16 amino acids. CDR1 ENHRY and CDR2 SYGVKD come from the germline V gene. This CDR3 is CAISEASPGNTGELFF.

The J gene is TRBJ1-2, the V gene TRBV29-1; as DNA is missing, the TRBD1 call by TCRdb cannot be tested. The germline V gene encodes CDR1 SQVTM and CDR2 ANQGSEA. The CDR3 has 12 amino acids. CDR3 sequence reads: CSAPGTGDGYTF.

This chain uses TRBV7-9 with TRBJ2-3. Germline V lookup: CDR1 SEHNR, CDR2 FQNEAQ (reference sequence). The CDR3 length is 12 residues. The CDR3 loop reads CASSVGPDTQYF.

V usage is TRBV5-1 and J usage is TRBJ2-3. This CDR3 is 14 amino acids long. Germline V gene sequence: CDR1 SGHRS, CDR2 YFSETQ. The CDR3 reads CASSLDTSPDTQYF.

J is TRBJ1-5 and V is TRBV7-2; no DNA is available, so the TRBD1 call from TCRdb remains unchecked. There are 16 residues in the CDR3. Germline V gene lookup returns CDR1 SGHTA and CDR2 FQGNSA. CDR3 sequence reads: CASSLVVWGLGQPQHF.

V gene TRBV20-1 combines with J gene TRBJ2-7; TCRdb's D gene call, TRBD1, goes unchecked for lack of DNA. The germline gives CDR1 DFQATT, CDR2 SNEGSKA (reference sequence). The CDR3 has 15 amino acids. The chain's CDR3 is CSANPLSGGSYEQYF.

The chain combines TRBV29-1 with TRBJ2-1; TCRdb's D call of TRBD2 is untestable without DNA. The CDR3 is 17 amino acids. Germline V CDR1 and CDR2: SQVTM, ANQGSEA. The CDR3 sequence is CSVEPLEGRAGYNEQFF.

The chain recombines TRBV6-2 or TRBV6-3 with TRBJ2-3; the D call from TCRdb, TRBD2, cannot be confirmed without DNA. Germline V gives CDR1 MNHEY, CDR2 SVGEGT. The CDR3 is made up of 14 amino acids. CDR3 residues: CASSYQRGDLTQYF.

This sequence joins TRBV7-9 and TRBJ2-7; there is no DNA to check the TCRdb D call of TRBD1. Per germline, CDR1 SEHNR and CDR2 FQNEAQ (reference sequence). This CDR3 comprises 14 residues. This CDR3 is CASSPGVRSYEQYF.

The rearrangement joins TRBV29-1 to TRBJ2-7. Germline CDR1 reads SQVTM; CDR2 reads ANQGSEA. This CDR3 spans 13 amino acids. The CDR3 protein is CSVEDRVGYEQYF.

The rearrangement links TRBV4-2 to TRBJ1-1. Germline CDR1 LGHNA, CDR2 YNFKEQ. The CDR3 is 13 amino acids. The CDR3 region is CASSQEENTEAFF.